This is a list of T cell receptor beta chains from one sample in a study of T cells and Merkel cell carcinoma outcomes. The table came from immunoSEQ multiplex PCR; TCRdb's copy has only in-frame clones and leaves some out. The sample yields around 8,900 clones, roughly 80% seen once. Sequenced sample: tumor tissue from Merkel cell carcinoma. These receptors originate from a human donor with Merkel cell carcinoma. CDR3s include the opening cysteine and the closing phenylalanine or tryptophan. The D gene is left open where the match is weak. Clone size is given for some rows only: seen once, a few or many times, or a class if the clone is expanded.

TRBJ1-1,NA,TRBV18,TRBD1,CASSPQKGPTGDTEAFF,TGTGCCAGCTCACCACAGAAGGGACCGACAGGGGACACTGAAGCTTTCTTT
TRBJ2-3,once,TRBV6-6,NA,CASSKQGTDTQYF,TGTGCCAGCAGTAAACAGGGCACAGATACGCAGTATTTT
TRBJ1-6,NA,TRBV5-1,TRBD1,CASSRQGAGSPLHF,TGCGCCAGCAGCAGACAGGGGGCCGGGTCACCCCTCCACTTT
TRBJ1-1,NA,TRBV5-5,NA,CASSLLGNTEAFF,TGTGCCAGCAGCTTGCTGGGAAACACTGAAGCTTTCTTT
TRBJ1-1,NA,TRBV7-9,NA,CASSLMGGVAFF,TGTGCCAGCAGCCTAATGGGGGGTGTAGCTTTCTTT
TRBJ2-3,once,TRBV4-3,NA,CASSQDPGGTDTQYF,TGCGCCAGCAGCCAAGATCCCGGGGGCACAGATACGCAGTATTTT
TRBJ1-1,NA,TRBV5-5,TRBD1,CASSLTGGSTEAFF,TGTGCCAGCAGCTTGACAGGGGGGTCCACTGAAGCTTTCTTT
TRBJ2-1,once,TRBV18,NA,CASSPRGGPNEQFF,TGTGCCAGCTCACCACGTGGGGGGCCAAATGAGCAGTTCTTC
TRBJ2-7,NA,TRBV25-1,NA,CASSHANEQYF,TGTGCCAGCAGTCACGCGAACGAGCAGTACTTC
TRBJ1-1,NA,TRBV5-6,NA,CASSFRDTEAFF,TGTGCCAGCAGCTTCCGGGACACTGAAGCTTTCTTT
TRBJ1-2,NA,TRBV6-1,NA,CASSSRDYDGGYTF,TGTGCCAGCAGCTCTCGGGACTACGACGGCGGCTACACCTTC
TRBJ2-7,NA,TRBV5-1,TRBD2,CASSFSGGANEQYF,TGCGCCAGCAGCTTTAGCGGGGGGGCTAACGAGCAGTACTTC
TRBJ2-3,NA,TRBV28,NA,CASSTTTDTQYF,TGTGCCAGCAGTACGACCACAGATACGCAGTATTTT
TRBJ2-7,NA,TRBV7-9,NA,CASSARPWGALPYEQYF,TGTGCCAGCAGCGCAAGGCCCTGGGGGGCGCTTCCCTACGAGCAGTACTTC
TRBJ2-3,NA,TRBV7-9,NA,CASSLIVEWGTDTQYF,TGTGCCAGCAGCTTAATTGTGGAATGGGGCACAGATACGCAGTATTTT
TRBJ1-4,NA,TRBV28,TRBD1,CASRSTRQGREKLFF,TGTGCCAGCAGATCAACCCGACAGGGCCGTGAAAAACTGTTTTTT
TRBJ2-7,NA,TRBV7-2,NA,CASSLTGPSNF,TGTGCCAGCAGCTTGACGGGACCGTCAAACTTC
TRBJ1-1,NA,TRBV27,NA,CASKGAGIPTEAFF,TGTGCCAGCAAAGGGGCAGGGATCCCAACTGAAGCTTTCTTT
TRBJ2-7,NA,TRBV18,TRBD1,CASSPGDSGTYEQYF,TGTGCCAGCTCACCAGGGGACAGTGGCACCTACGAGCAGTACTTC
TRBJ2-5,NA,TRBV9,NA,CASSVAGTQETQYF,TGTGCCAGCAGCGTAGCCGGGACCCAAGAGACCCAGTACTTC
TRBJ2-7,NA,TRBV5-6,NA,CASSLRGGPEQYF,TGTGCCAGCAGCTTGAGGGGGGGGCCCGAGCAGTACTTC
TRBJ2-7,NA,TRBV5-1,NA,CASSLEGAGSEQYF,TGCGCCAGCAGCTTGGAAGGGGCGGGAAGCGAGCAGTACTTC
TRBJ2-2,NA,TRBV11-3,NA,CASSLGRGGATGELFF,TGTGCCAGCAGCTTAGGACGGGGAGGAGCGACCGGGGAGCTGTTTTTT
TRBJ2-3,NA,TRBV6-6,NA,CASRSTGRDTQYF,TGTGCCAGCAGGTCGACCGGCAGAGATACGCAGTATTTT
TRBJ1-6,few,TRBV9,TRBD1,CASSVGTGNSPLHF,TGTGCCAGCAGCGTAGGGACAGGGAATTCACCCCTCCACTTT
TRBJ1-4,NA,TRBV18,NA,CASSRAGSGEKLFF,TGTGCCAGCTCACGTGCTGGGTCGGGGGAAAAACTGTTTTTT
TRBJ2-7,NA,TRBV5-1,NA,CASSLVVQPYEQYF,TGCGCCAGCAGCTTGGTCGTGCAGCCCTACGAGCAGTACTTC
TRBJ1-1,NA,TRBV10-3,NA,CAIKGVTNTEAFF,TGTGCCATCAAAGGAGTAACTAACACTGAAGCTTTCTTT
TRBJ2-3,NA,TRBV18,TRBD1,CASSPPGQGSGTDTQYF,TGTGCCAGCTCACCACCGGGACAGGGCAGTGGGACAGATACGCAGTATTTT
TRBJ1-1,NA,TRBV29-1,TRBD1,CSVQTPGQGIEAFF,TGCAGCGTTCAAACGCCGGGACAGGGTATTGAAGCTTTCTTT
TRBJ2-6,once,TRBV18,TRBD2,CASSPTSGGATGANVLTF,TGTGCCAGCTCACCCACTAGCGGGGGGGCCACTGGGGCCAACGTCCTGACTTTC
TRBJ2-7,NA,TRBV7-9,NA,CASSGRDEQYF,TGTGCCAGCAGCGGCCGGGACGAGCAGTACTTC
TRBJ1-5,NA,TRBV6-1,NA,CASSGSQGSVRQPQHF,TGTGCCAGCAGTGGCTCACAGGGTTCGGTTAGGCAGCCCCAGCATTTT
TRBJ1-5,NA,TRBV7-9,TRBD1,CASSLGTGVGQPQHF,TGTGCCAGCAGCTTAGGTACAGGGGTGGGTCAGCCCCAGCATTTT
TRBJ2-7,NA,TRBV29-1,TRBD2,CSVEVPSGGPYEQYF,TGCAGCGTTGAAGTCCCTAGCGGGGGACCCTACGAGCAGTACTTC
TRBJ1-2,NA,TRBV29-1,NA,CSVVGDKGYGYTF,TGCAGCGTTGTGGGGGACAAGGGTTATGGCTACACCTTC
TRBJ2-5,NA,TRBV18,NA,CASSPELPDPKDF,TGTGCCAGCTCACCCGAATTGCCGGATCCTAAAGACTTC
TRBJ2-3,NA,TRBV29-1,TRBD2,CSVSTSLTPDTQYF,TGCAGCGTCTCGACTAGCTTAACCCCAGATACGCAGTATTTT